This TCR beta chain was identified during a study of human T cells and chemical hapten exposure (dated by TCRdb to the early 2020s). Broadly, across the study: For sensitization, 2% DPC in acetone was applied to an approximately 2 cm by approximately 2 cm area of upper inner arm skin. Throughout the study period of about 23 weeks, patients also received therapeutic DPC doses to the scalp every week. Patch testing was done on the upper back using Finn chambers containing 0.01% DPC, and results were scored after 6 days according to International Contact Dermatitis Research Group standards. The patient cohort, mostly female, included alopecia areata with under or over 50% scalp involvement, alopecia totalis and alopecia universalis. Libraries were combined into a pool for sequencing, and differences in TCR yield between samples came mainly from small differences in library volumes within the pool. In alopecia patients, the study followed how the peripheral blood TCR repertoire changed in vivo over primary and secondary sensitization to diphenylcyclopropenone (DPC), a hapten. Patient blood was sampled pre-sensitization (week 0) and at 2, 6 and about 24 weeks after DPC sensitization. Blood for TCR sequencing was provided by twenty-nine alopecia patients at one to four time points (pre-sensitization, 2, 6 and 24 weeks). Broad study findings and their caveats: Because every patient had alopecia, a presumed autoimmune disease, the patients' immune response might differ from that of healthy individuals. DPC sensitization did not change how many TCRs were above 1 in 1000 frequency, and no evidence was found of alterations in global repertoire structure. After repeated subsampling, the strength of the expansion versus patch-test correlation and the threshold at which it became significant changed. Patch test score was positively correlated with the number of PT1 expanded TCRs, with significance at thresholds 8, 16 and 32 but not at 4. Compared with pre-sensitization or healthy control sets, expanded TCRs formed significantly more large CDR3 similarity clusters, which is consistent with antigen-driven responses.

The V and J ends are trimmed by 2 bases and 8 bases, leaving 14 bases between them. The germline V gene sets CDR1 to SGHRS and CDR2 to YFSETQ. Taken from cysteine to phenylalanine, the CDR3 has 15 residues. Just CDR3 DNA is preserved here, 45 bases in frame from base 1. The library was built by means of RACE. These reads were obtained on a NextSeq 500. During library preparation, unique molecular identifiers were attached to individual cDNA molecules so that TCRs could be counted in a quantitative, reproducible way. Both TCR alpha and TCR beta chains were sequenced from each blood RNA sample. On the study's bioinformatics: Samples had a median of about 96,000 TCRs, with a range from roughly 23,224 to 700,000. V, J and CDR3 annotation of the TCR reads was carried out using the Decombinator software suite. To make PS versus PT1 abundance plots, every sample was subsampled to the same number of TCRs (28,000). TCRs were defined as expanded if absent before sensitization and observed at least eight times at the 2-week time point. TCRdb took the public reads, trimmed them with fastp at Q25, ran MiXCR for clone calling and kept in-frame beta chains. Rows are unified per CDR3 protein, each entry keeping the most common DNA and genes. TCRdb's processing, not the authors' own work, is the source of the V and J calls. This sample comprises roughly 190,000 distinct CDR3 sequences, around 24% of them detected only once. Clones ranked in the top ten supply about 6.7% of the sample.

This sample's time point label indicates: patch test 1, 2 weeks after DPC sensitization. The treatment or condition label, read with the paper, signifies: therapeutic diphenylcyclopropenone sensitization with weekly scalp DPC. At every patch-test visit, the blood draw took place before the patch test was put on. Patients were eligible if aged 18 to 70, diagnosed with alopecia and judged suitable for DPC therapy, and pregnant patients were excluded. Total RNA was isolated from unfractionated whole blood collected in Tempus Blood RNA tubes. In the case of this clonotype: It lacks a known antigen. It has no much larger one-base neighbor in the sample; base qualities were not kept.

The TCR comes from a woman aged 45-60 years with alopecia areata. Some clones in this sample may be carry-over from other donors' samples. The chain couples TRBV5-1 to TRBJ1-6; the D gene cannot be named for sure. Specimen: whole blood, collected in connection with sensitization to the hapten diphenylcyclopropenone (DPC). The DNA sequence reads TGCGCCAGCAGCTTCGAGGCCTCGCGGGATTCACCCCTCCACTTT. The encoded protein is CASSFEASRDSPLHF.